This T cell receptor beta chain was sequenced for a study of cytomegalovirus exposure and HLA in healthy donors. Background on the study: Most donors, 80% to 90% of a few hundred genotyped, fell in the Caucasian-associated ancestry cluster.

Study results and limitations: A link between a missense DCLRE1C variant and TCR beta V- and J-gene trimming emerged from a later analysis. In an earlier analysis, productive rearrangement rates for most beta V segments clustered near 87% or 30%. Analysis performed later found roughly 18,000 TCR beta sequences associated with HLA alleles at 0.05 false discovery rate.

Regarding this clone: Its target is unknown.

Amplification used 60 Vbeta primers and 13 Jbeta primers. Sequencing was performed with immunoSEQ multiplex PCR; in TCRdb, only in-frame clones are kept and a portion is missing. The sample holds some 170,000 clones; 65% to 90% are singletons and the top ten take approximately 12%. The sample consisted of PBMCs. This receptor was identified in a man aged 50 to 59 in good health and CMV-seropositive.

CDR3 amino acids: CASSGDTGNTEAFF. The CDR3 nucleotides read TGTGCCAGCAGCGGAGATACAGGGAACACTGAAGCTTTCTTT. The genes are TRBV9 and TRBJ1-1, with D tentatively TRBD1 (5 bases). CDR1 and CDR2 (germline): SGDLS, YYNGEE. The V end lost 3 bases, the J end lost 1 base, and 10 bases lay between the germline ends. The CDR3 spans 14 residues.